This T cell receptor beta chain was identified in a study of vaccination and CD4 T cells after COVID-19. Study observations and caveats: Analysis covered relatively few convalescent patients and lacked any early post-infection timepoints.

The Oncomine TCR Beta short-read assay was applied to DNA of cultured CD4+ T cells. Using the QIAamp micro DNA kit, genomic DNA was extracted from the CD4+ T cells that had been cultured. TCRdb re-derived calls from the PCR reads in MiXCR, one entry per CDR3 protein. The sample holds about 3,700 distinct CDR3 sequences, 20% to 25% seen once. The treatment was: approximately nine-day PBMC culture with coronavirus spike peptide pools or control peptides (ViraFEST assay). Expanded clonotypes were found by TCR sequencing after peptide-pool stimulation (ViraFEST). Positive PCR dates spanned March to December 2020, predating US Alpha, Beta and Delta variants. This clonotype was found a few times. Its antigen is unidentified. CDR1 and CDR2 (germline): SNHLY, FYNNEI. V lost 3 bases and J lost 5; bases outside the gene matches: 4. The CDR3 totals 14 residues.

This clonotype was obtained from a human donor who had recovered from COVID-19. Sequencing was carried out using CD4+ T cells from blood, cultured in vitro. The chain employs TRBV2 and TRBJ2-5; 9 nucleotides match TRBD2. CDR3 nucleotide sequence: TGTGCCAGCAGTGAGCGGGGGGGCAGCGAGACCCAGTACTTC. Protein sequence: CASSERGGSETQYF.